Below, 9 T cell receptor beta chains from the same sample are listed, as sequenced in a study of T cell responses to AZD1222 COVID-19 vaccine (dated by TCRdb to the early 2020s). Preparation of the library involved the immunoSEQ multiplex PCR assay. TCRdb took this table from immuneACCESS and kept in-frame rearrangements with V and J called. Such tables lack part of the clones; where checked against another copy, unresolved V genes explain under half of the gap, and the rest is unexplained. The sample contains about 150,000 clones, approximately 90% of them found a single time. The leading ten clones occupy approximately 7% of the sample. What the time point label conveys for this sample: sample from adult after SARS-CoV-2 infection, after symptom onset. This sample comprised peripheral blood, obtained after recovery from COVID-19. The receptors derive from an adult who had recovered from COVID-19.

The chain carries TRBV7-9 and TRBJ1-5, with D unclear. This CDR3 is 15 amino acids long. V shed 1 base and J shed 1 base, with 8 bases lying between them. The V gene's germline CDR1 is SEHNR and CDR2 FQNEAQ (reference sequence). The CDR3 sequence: CASSLVSGSNQPQHF. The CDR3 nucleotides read TGTGCCAGCAGCTTAGTAAGTGGGAGCAATCAGCCCCAGCATTTT. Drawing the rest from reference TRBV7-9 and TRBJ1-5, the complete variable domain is DTGVSQNPRHKITKRGQNVTFRCDPISEHNRLYWYRQTLGQGPEFLTYFQNEAQLEKSRLLSDRFSAERPKGSFSTLEIQRTEQGDSAMYLCASSLVSGSNQPQHFGDGTRLSIL.

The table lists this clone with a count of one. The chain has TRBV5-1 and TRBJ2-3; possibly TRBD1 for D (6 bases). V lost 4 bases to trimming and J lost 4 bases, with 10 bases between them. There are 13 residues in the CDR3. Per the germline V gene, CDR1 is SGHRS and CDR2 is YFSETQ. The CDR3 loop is CASSEQGPDTQYF. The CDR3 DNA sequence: TGCGCCAGCAGCGAACAGGGTCCAGATACGCAGTATTTT.

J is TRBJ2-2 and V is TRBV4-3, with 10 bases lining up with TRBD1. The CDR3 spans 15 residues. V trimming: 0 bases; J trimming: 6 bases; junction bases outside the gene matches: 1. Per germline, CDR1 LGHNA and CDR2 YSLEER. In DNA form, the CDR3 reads TGCGCCAGCAGCCAAGAGGACAGGGGGGCCGGGGAGCTGTTTTTT. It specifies CASSQEDRGAGELFF.

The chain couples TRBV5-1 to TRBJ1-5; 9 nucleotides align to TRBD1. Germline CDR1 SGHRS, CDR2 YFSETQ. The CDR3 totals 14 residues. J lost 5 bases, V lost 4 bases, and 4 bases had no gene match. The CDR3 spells CASSPTGGDQPQHF. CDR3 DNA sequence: TGCGCCAGCAGCCCGACAGGGGGGGATCAGCCCCAGCATTTT. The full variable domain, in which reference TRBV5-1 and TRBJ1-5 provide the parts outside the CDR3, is KAGVTQTPRYLIKTRGQQVTLSCSPISGHRSVSWYQQTPGQGLQFLFEYFSETQRNKGNFPGRFSGRQFSNSRSEMNVSTLELGDSALYLCASSPTGGDQPQHFGDGTRLSIL.

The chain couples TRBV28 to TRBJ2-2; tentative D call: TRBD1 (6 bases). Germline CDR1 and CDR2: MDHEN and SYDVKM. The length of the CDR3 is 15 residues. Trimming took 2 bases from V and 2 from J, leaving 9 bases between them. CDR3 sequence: CASSLQGPNTGELFF. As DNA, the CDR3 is TGTGCCAGCAGTTTACAGGGGCCCAACACCGGGGAGCTGTTTTTT.

This CDR3 is CASRGGLNTGELFF. CDR3 coding DNA: TGTGCCAGCAGGGGCGGCCTGAACACCGGGGAGCTGTTTTTT. The chain combines TRBV11-1 with TRBJ2-2, with D hard to call. The length of the CDR3 is 14 residues. The ends were cut back, 6 bases at V and 1 base at J, with 9 bases in the middle. Per the germline V gene, CDR1 is SGHAT and CDR2 is FQDESV (reference sequence).

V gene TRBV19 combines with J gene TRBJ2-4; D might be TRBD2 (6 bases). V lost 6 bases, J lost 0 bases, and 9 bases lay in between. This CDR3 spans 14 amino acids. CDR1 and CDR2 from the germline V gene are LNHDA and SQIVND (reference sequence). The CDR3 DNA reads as TGTGCCAGTAGCCAAGCGGGAGCCAAAAACATTCAGTACTTC. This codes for CASSQAGAKNIQYF.

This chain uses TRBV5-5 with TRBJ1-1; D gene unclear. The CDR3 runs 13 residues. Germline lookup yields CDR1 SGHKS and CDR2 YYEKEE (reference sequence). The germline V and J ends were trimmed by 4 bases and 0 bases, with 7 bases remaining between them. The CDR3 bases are TGTGCCAGCAGCAAGACGGTGAACACTGAAGCTTTCTTT. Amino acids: CASSKTVNTEAFF.

Here the CDR3 DNA reads TGCGCCAGCAGCGCCGGACAGGGATTTATGGATACGCAGTATTTT. The encoded protein is CASSAGQGFMDTQYF. The gene calls are TRBV5-1 and TRBJ2-3, with 8 bases identical to TRBD1. Germline V gene data show CDR1 as SGHRS and CDR2 as YFSETQ. The CDR3 loop spans 15 amino acids. J gave up 6 bases and V 4 bases, and 10 bases lay outside the gene matches.